Listed below are T cell receptor beta chains from one sample, sequenced in a study of T cells in Graves' hyperthyroidism and ophthalmopathy. In TCRdb, the multiplex PCR reads were re-called with MiXCR into one record per CDR3 protein. The table lists 500,000 to 800,000 distinct CDR3 sequences, around 15% of them singletons. Sequencing was done on a sample of blood. Every receptor here comes from a woman in her forties or fifties with Graves' ophthalmopathy. Each CDR3 is given with its conserved first and last residue. D genes are given only for firm matches. Size tells how often a clone was seen (once, few, many) or the class of an expanded clone, and some rows leave it out.

V: TRBV7-9
D: NA
size: many
J: TRBJ1-2
CDR3: CASSQNRDTSNYGYTF
DNA: TGTGCCAGCAGCCAGAACCGGGACACATCGAACTATGGCTACACCTTC

V: TRBV9
D: TRBD1
size: NA
J: TRBJ2-7
CDR3: CASSVAVGGERSEQYF
DNA: TGTGCCAGCAGCGTAGCCGTAGGGGGCGAACGTTCCGAGCAGTACTTC

V: TRBV5-1
D: TRBD1
size: NA
J: TRBJ2-3
CDR3: CASSLDRGESDTQYF
DNA: TGCGCCAGCAGCCTGGACAGGGGGGAGTCAGATACGCAGTATTTT

V: TRBV7-2
D: TRBD1
size: NA
J: TRBJ1-1
CDR3: CASSPQGARTEAFF
DNA: TGTGCCAGCAGCCCCCAGGGGGCAAGGACTGAAGCTTTCTTT

V: TRBV30
D: NA
size: few
J: TRBJ1-2
CDR3: CAWSAHQTVAYYGYTF
DNA: TGTGCCTGGAGTGCCCACCAAACTGTTGCCTACTATGGCTACACCTTC

V: TRBV6-1
D: NA
size: few
J: TRBJ2-7
CDR3: CASRQGHSYEQYF
DNA: TGTGCCAGCAGACAGGGACACAGCTACGAGCAGTACTTC

V: TRBV13
D: NA
size: few
J: TRBJ1-2
CDR3: CASSLGRAGVGYTF
DNA: TGTGCCAGCAGCTTAGGCCGGGCAGGGGTAGGCTACACCTTC

V: TRBV5-1
D: NA
size: many
J: TRBJ2-5
CDR3: CASSLLGAKETQYF
DNA: TGCGCCAGCAGCTTGCTGGGGGCGAAGGAGACCCAGTACTTC

V: TRBV12-3/TRBV12-4
D: TRBD2
size: few
J: TRBJ2-2
CDR3: CASSLFVRGLAGGNTGELFF
DNA: TGTGCCAGCAGTTTATTCGTTCGGGGACTAGCGGGAGGAAACACCGGGGAGCTGTTTTTT

V: TRBV29-1
D: TRBD1
size: few
J: TRBJ2-5
CDR3: CSAWTGVETQYF
DNA: TGCAGCGCTTGGACAGGGGTGGAGACCCAGTACTTC

V: TRBV7-9
D: NA
size: many
J: TRBJ2-7
CDR3: CASSSPTGEDYYEQYF
DNA: TGTGCCAGCAGCTCGCCAACAGGGGAGGATTACTACGAGCAGTACTTC

V: TRBV18
D: TRBD1
size: many
J: TRBJ1-4
CDR3: CASSHADRGGEKLFF
DNA: TGTGCCAGCTCACACGCGGACAGGGGAGGTGAAAAACTGTTTTTT

V: TRBV9
D: NA
size: NA
J: TRBJ2-3
CDR3: CASSVADQGTNTQYF
DNA: TGTGCCAGCAGCGTAGCTGATCAGGGGACTAATACGCAGTATTTT

V: TRBV6-2/TRBV6-3
D: NA
size: many
J: TRBJ2-1
CDR3: CASSYSKVHNEQFF
DNA: TGTGCCAGCAGTTACTCGAAGGTCCACAATGAGCAGTTCTTC

V: TRBV28
D: NA
size: many
J: TRBJ2-1
CDR3: CASSLRLAFYNEQFF
DNA: TGTGCCAGCAGTTTACGTCTAGCGTTCTACAATGAGCAGTTCTTC

V: TRBV2
D: NA
size: many
J: TRBJ2-2
CDR3: CASSRGTPTGELFF
DNA: TGTGCCAGCAGTCGCGGGACCCCCACCGGGGAGCTGTTTTTT

V: TRBV10-2
D: TRBD1
size: NA
J: TRBJ2-7
CDR3: CASSTGTGAYEQYF
DNA: TGCGCCAGCAGTACCGGGACAGGGGCCTACGAGCAGTACTTC

V: TRBV27
D: NA
size: few
J: TRBJ2-2
CDR3: CATTKRGSTGELFF
DNA: TGTGCCACCACCAAAAGGGGGAGCACCGGGGAGCTGTTTTTT

V: TRBV7-3
D: TRBD2
size: many
J: TRBJ2-1
CDR3: CASSSRLAGVGEQFF
DNA: TGTGCCAGCAGCTCCCGACTAGCGGGAGTTGGTGAGCAGTTCTTC

V: TRBV5-1
D: TRBD1
size: many
J: TRBJ2-3
CDR3: CASSLSGQGYTDTQYF
DNA: TGCGCCAGCAGCCTATCCGGACAGGGATACACAGATACGCAGTATTTT

V: TRBV4-3
D: NA
size: many
J: TRBJ1-5
CDR3: CASSQTTEFGNQPQHF
DNA: TGCGCCAGCAGCCAGACGACAGAGTTCGGCAATCAGCCCCAGCATTTT

V: TRBV30
D: TRBD1
size: many
J: TRBJ1-2
CDR3: CAWSKGQGAYGYTF
DNA: TGTGCCTGGAGTAAGGGACAGGGGGCCTATGGCTACACCTTC

V: TRBV7-9
D: NA
size: many
J: TRBJ2-1
CDR3: CASSAGSAGQFF
DNA: TGTGCCAGCAGCGCTGGGAGTGCAGGACAGTTCTTC

V: TRBV4-2
D: NA
size: few
J: TRBJ2-3
CDR3: CASSQEESSTDTQYF
DNA: TGTGCCAGCAGCCAAGAGGAGTCCTCCACAGATACGCAGTATTTT

V: TRBV20-1
D: NA
size: few
J: TRBJ2-1
CDR3: CSARSPDHYNEQFF
DNA: TGCAGTGCTAGATCTCCCGACCACTACAATGAGCAGTTCTTC

V: TRBV15
D: NA
size: many
J: TRBJ1-2
CDR3: CATSRDGRDYGYTF
DNA: TGTGCCACCAGCAGAGACGGCAGGGACTATGGCTACACCTTC

V: TRBV18
D: NA
size: NA
J: TRBJ2-4
CDR3: CASSPLQGLRAKNIQYF
DNA: TGTGCCAGCTCACCATTACAGGGTCTACGAGCCAAAAACATTCAGTACTTC

V: TRBV28
D: NA
size: many
J: TRBJ2-1
CDR3: CASSLGVSEQFF
DNA: TGTGCCAGCAGTTTGGGTGTCAGTGAGCAGTTCTTC

V: TRBV28
D: NA
size: few
J: TRBJ2-2
CDR3: CASSFASFVGELFF
DNA: TGTGCCAGCAGTTTCGCTAGTTTCGTCGGGGAGCTGTTTTTT

V: TRBV12-3/TRBV12-4
D: TRBD1
size: many
J: TRBJ2-2
CDR3: CASSLYSRPGTGSTGELFF
DNA: TGTGCCAGCAGTTTATATTCTAGGCCCGGGACAGGGTCGACCGGGGAGCTGTTTTTT

V: TRBV28
D: NA
size: many
J: TRBJ2-1
CDR3: CASSPVGGPGYNEQFF
DNA: TGTGCCAGCAGCCCCGTGGGGGGCCCGGGGTACAATGAGCAGTTCTTC

V: TRBV7-2
D: NA
size: many
J: TRBJ1-6
CDR3: CASSLVQSSYNSPLHF
DNA: TGTGCCAGCAGCTTAGTCCAAAGCTCCTATAATTCACCCCTCCACTTT

V: TRBV12-3/TRBV12-4
D: NA
size: many
J: TRBJ1-2
CDR3: CASSQGPGSGYTF
DNA: TGTGCCAGCAGTCAGGGACCGGGTTCAGGCTACACCTTC

V: TRBV29-1
D: TRBD2
size: many
J: TRBJ2-1
CDR3: CSVYLAGVGNEQFF
DNA: TGCAGCGTTTACCTAGCGGGAGTAGGTAATGAGCAGTTCTTC

V: TRBV10-2
D: NA
size: NA
J: TRBJ2-5
CDR3: CASSYQGSQYF
DNA: TGCGCCAGCAGTTACCAGGGGTCCCAGTACTTC

V: TRBV7-9
D: TRBD1
size: NA
J: TRBJ1-2
CDR3: CASSFPGQSNYGYTF
DNA: TGTGCCAGCAGCTTCCCGGGACAGTCTAACTATGGCTACACCTTC

V: TRBV11-2
D: TRBD2
size: many
J: TRBJ2-3
CDR3: CASSLAGGPADTQYF
DNA: TGTGCCAGCAGCTTAGCGGGAGGGCCCGCAGATACGCAGTATTTT

V: TRBV29-1
D: TRBD2
size: many
J: TRBJ2-2
CDR3: CSVEGLAGRELFF
DNA: TGCAGCGTTGAAGGACTAGCGGGAAGGGAGCTGTTTTTT